This passage covers 2 T cell receptor beta chains from one sample sequenced in a study of T cell changes during pregnancy in multiple sclerosis. TCRdb keeps only in-frame clones here, not all; method: immunoSEQ multiplex PCR. The sample holds tens of thousands of clones, approximately 92% seen once. This specimen was CD4+ T cells from peripheral blood mononuclear cells, taken after pregnancy. These receptor sequences come from a female donor with multiple sclerosis, enrolled in a pregnancy study.

The genes are TRBV2 and TRBJ2-7, with TRBD1 matching over 7 bases. The CDR3 has 15 residues. Germline V gives CDR1 SNHLY, CDR2 FYNNEI. V shed 4 bases and J 6 bases; nucleotides not matched to a gene: 12. CDR3 bases: TGTGCCAGCAGTGCCTTCGGGGCAGGGGGTCCCGAGCAGTACTTC. As protein: CASSAFGAGGPEQYF.

The V call is TRBV27, the J call TRBJ1-5, with 7 bases matching TRBD1. CDR3 length: 15 amino acids. The germline gives CDR1 MNHEY, CDR2 SMNVEV (reference sequence). J gave up 6 bases and V 6 bases, and 11 bases lay outside the gene matches. In DNA, the CDR3 is TGTGCCAGCAGATCCCGACAGGGAGGTTCTCAGCCCCAGCATTTT. It is translated as CASRSRQGGSQPQHF.